The 30 T cell receptor beta chains listed next were all sequenced from one sample in a study of T cell responses to AZD1222 COVID-19 vaccine. The assay was immunoSEQ multiplex PCR, and TCRdb's table has in-frame clones only and misses some. The sample carries 50,000 to 75,000 clones, approximately 89% recorded once. Sample: peripheral blood, taken 28 days after the second AZD1222 dose. These receptors were taken from an adult who received the AZD1222 COVID-19 vaccine.

The genes are TRBV10-3 and TRBJ2-1, with TRBD1 identical over 9 bases. With 6 bases clipped from V and 5 bases from J, the junction kept 2 bases outside the gene matches. The CDR3 has 13 residues. Germline CDR1 and CDR2: ENHRY and SYGVKD. The CDR3 spells CAISRDRDNEQFF. The CDR3 DNA reads as TGTGCCATCAGCAGGGACAGGGACAATGAGCAGTTCTTC.

The chain combines TRBV5-1 with TRBJ2-3; 9 nucleotides align to TRBD2. J gave up 0 bases and V 4 bases, and 3 bases lay outside the gene matches. The CDR3 runs 15 residues. Germline lookup yields CDR1 SGHRS and CDR2 YFSETQ. The CDR3 DNA follows: TGCGCCAGCAGCCTAGCGGGATTAAGCACAGATACGCAGTATTTT. Protein: CASSLAGLSTDTQYF.

This clone was seen only a few times. The chain employs TRBV7-8 and TRBJ1-5, with 7 bases lining up with TRBD1. This CDR3 has 14 residues. After removal of 3 bases from V and 4 bases from J, the junction contained 3 bases not matched to a gene. From germline, CDR1 is SGHVS and CDR2 FQNEAQ. CDR3 loop: CASSFRDRNQPQHF. CDR3 sequence (DNA): TGTGCCAGCAGCTTTCGGGACAGAAATCAGCCCCAGCATTTT.

V usage is TRBV30 and J usage is TRBJ1-2, with TRBD1 matching over 7 bases. The CDR3 extends over 14 amino acids. The germline V gene encodes CDR1 GTSNPN and CDR2 SVGIG (reference sequence). The junction had 9 bases not matched to a gene; V was cut back by 4 bases and J by 4 bases. CDR3 nucleotide sequence: TGTGCCTGGACCGACGGGACAGTCGGCTATGGCTACACCTTC. Protein: CAWTDGTVGYGYTF.

The chain carries TRBV29-1 and TRBJ1-2, with D hard to call. This CDR3 spans 14 amino acids. Deletions cut 1 base from V and 4 bases from J, with 13 bases between. The germline V gene encodes CDR1 SQVTM and CDR2 ANQGSEA. This chain's CDR3 is CSVEASSTTYGYTF. The CDR3 DNA reads TGCAGCGTTGAAGCCAGCTCAACGACCTATGGCTACACCTTC.

The rearrangement uses TRBV24-1 and TRBJ1-5; D is ambiguous. CDR1 and CDR2 (germline): KGHDR, SFDVKD. CDR3 length: 13 residues. Trimming cost V 6 bases and J 4 bases, with 9 bases left between them. The CDR3 protein is CATSFGLNQPQHF. CDR3 coding DNA: TGTGCCACCAGTTTCGGGCTGAATCAGCCCCAGCATTTT.

The rearrangement uses TRBV5-8 and TRBJ2-3; unclear D gene. The CDR3 is made up of 17 amino acids. Trimming stripped 0 bases from V and 0 bases from J, with 14 bases between. Per germline, CDR1 SGHTS and CDR2 YDEGEE. Here the CDR3 reads CASSLAVGQASTDTQYF. The CDR3 DNA sequence: TGTGCCAGCAGCTTGGCGGTCGGTCAGGCCAGCACAGATACGCAGTATTTT.

The genes are TRBV30 and TRBJ1-1, with D unresolved. The germline V gene encodes CDR1 GTSNPN and CDR2 SVGIG (reference sequence). V lost 1 base and J 6 bases, leaving 12 bases between the germline ends. The CDR3 consists of 13 residues. The CDR3 is CAWSGGRQPEAFF. The CDR3 DNA follows: TGTGCCTGGAGTGGCGGACGGCAGCCTGAAGCTTTCTTT.

V gene TRBV11-2 combines with J gene TRBJ2-1; a weak D match, TRBD2 (7 bases). The germline V and J ends were trimmed by 5 bases and 8 bases, with 10 bases remaining between them. The CDR3 loop spans 12 amino acids. Germline lookup yields CDR1 SGHAT and CDR2 FQNNGV. The CDR3 nucleotides read TGTGCCAGCAGCCCCGGGGGGCATGAGCAGTTCTTC. Residues: CASSPGGHEQFF.

V gene TRBV7-2 combines with J gene TRBJ2-7; TRBD1 might be the D (5 bases). V was shortened by 5 bases and J by 7 bases, with 21 bases between the two germline ends. The V gene's germline CDR1 is SGHTA and CDR2 FQGNSA. The CDR3 has 15 residues. The CDR3 loop reads CASSLGGARKGEQYF. In DNA form, the CDR3 reads TGTGCCAGCAGCCTTGGTGGGGCGCGTAAAGGAGAGCAGTACTTC. The entire variable domain, with the rest obtained from reference TRBV7-2 and TRBJ2-7, is as follows: GAGVSQSPSNKVTEKGKDVELRCDPISGHTALYWYRQSLGQGLEFLIYFQGNSAPDKSGLPSDRFSAERTGGSVSTLTIQRTQQEDSAVYLCASSLGGARKGEQYFGPGTRLTVT.

The genes are TRBV5-1 and TRBJ1-6; 7 bases match TRBD1. The CDR3 is 15 amino acids. Germline-derived CDR1 and CDR2 are SGHRS and YFSETQ. Trimming at V came to 0 bases and at J to 6 bases, leaving 3 bases not matched to a gene. The CDR3 DNA reads TGCGCCAGCAGCTTGGACAGGGGTCGTAATTCACCCCTCCACTTT. As protein: CASSLDRGRNSPLHF.

The chain combines TRBV9 with TRBJ2-5; D may match TRBD1 or TRBD2 (5 bases each). Per germline, CDR1 SGDLS and CDR2 YYNGEE. The CDR3 runs to 14 residues. With 7 bases removed from V and 3 bases from J, the gap between germline ends came to 16 bases. The CDR3 protein is CASSASGSKETQYF. DNA for the CDR3: TGTGCCAGCTCCGCCTCAGGGAGTAAAGAGACCCAGTACTTC. The variable domain in full, completed from reference TRBV9 and TRBJ2-5, reads DSGVTQTPKHLITATGQRVTLRCSPRSGDLSVYWYQQSLDQGLQFLIQYYNGEERAKGNILERFSAQQFPDLHSELNLSSLELGDSALYFCASSASGSKETQYFGPGTRLLVL.

The rearrangement uses TRBV5-4 and TRBJ2-1; 9 nucleotides line up with TRBD1. The CDR3 length is 14 residues. Germline CDR1 and CDR2: SGHNT and YYREEE (reference sequence). V was pared by 4 bases and J by 6 bases, with 5 bases of the junction left unmatched. CDR3 in amino acids: CASSLGQGRNEQFF. The CDR3 DNA follows: TGTGCCAGCAGCCTCGGACAGGGGCGCAATGAGCAGTTCTTC.

V usage is TRBV30 and J usage is TRBJ2-7, with D possibly being TRBD2 (7 bases). CDR1 and CDR2 (germline): GTSNPN, SVGIG (reference sequence). This CDR3 spans 12 amino acids. V lost 2 bases and J lost 5, with 10 bases in between. CDR3 sequence reads: CAWSKGGDEQYF. The DNA for the CDR3 is TGTGCCTGGAGTAAAGGGGGGGACGAGCAGTACTTC.

CDR3 in DNA: TGTGCCAGCGGCTACCGGACAGGGGGCAGCACAGATACGCAGTATTTT. Translation: CASGYRTGGSTDTQYF. V is TRBV9 and J is TRBJ2-3; 11 nucleotides align to TRBD1. The CDR3 length is 16 residues. V shed 7 bases, J shed 0 bases, and the junction held 7 bases outside the gene matches. Germline V lookup: CDR1 SGDLS, CDR2 YYNGEE.

The J gene is TRBJ1-2, the V gene TRBV19; weak D call: TRBD1 (5 bases). The germline V gene has CDR1 LNHDA and CDR2 SQIVND (reference sequence). This CDR3 is built from 15 residues. Trimming removed 7 bases from V and 0 bases from J, with 15 bases in between. CDR3 loop: CASKAQGRPNYGYTF. The CDR3 DNA is TGTGCCAGTAAGGCCCAGGGAAGGCCTAACTATGGCTACACCTTC.

The chain combines TRBV2 with TRBJ2-1; 12 bases are a match to TRBD2. V trimming: 2 bases; J trimming: 5 bases; junction bases outside the gene matches: 1. Germline V gene lookup returns CDR1 SNHLY and CDR2 FYNNEI. This CDR3 is 15 amino acids long. CDR3 sequence reads: CASSERTSGNNEQFF. CDR3 nucleotides: TGTGCCAGCAGTGAACGGACTAGCGGGAACAATGAGCAGTTCTTC.

This clone has a single count. This sequence joins TRBV6-6 and TRBJ2-1, with D perhaps matching TRBD1 (6 bases). The CDR3 is 15 residues long. The V and J ends lost 2 bases and 5 bases respectively, with 13 bases between them. CDR1 and CDR2 (germline): MNHNY, SVGAGI (reference sequence). For the CDR3, the DNA is TGTGCCAGCAGTTACCTAACAGGGCTCGACAATGAGCAGTTCTTC. Translation gives CASSYLTGLDNEQFF.

CDR3 sequence (DNA): TGTGCCAGCAGCTTAGCGGTGACCTCAAACGTCAATGAGCAGTTCTTC. It translates to CASSLAVTSNVNEQFF. The chain recombines TRBV7-9 with TRBJ2-1; D call uncertain. The CDR3 extends over 16 amino acids. Germline V gene lookup returns CDR1 SEHNR and CDR2 FQNEAQ (reference sequence). The V end lost 0 bases, the J end lost 6 bases, and 15 bases lay between the germline ends.

This chain uses TRBV4-3 with TRBJ1-1, with D tentatively TRBD1 (5 bases). Germline CDR1 reads LGHNA; CDR2 reads YSLEER. Trimming shortened V by 1 base and J by 4 bases, and 13 bases separated the two germline ends. There are 15 residues in the CDR3. For the CDR3, the DNA is TGCGCCAGCAGCCAAGCCGGCAGGGCCAGCACTGAAGCTTTCTTT. Translating gives CASSQAGRASTEAFF.

V and J are TRBV30 and TRBJ2-5; TRBD2 is a possible D gene (6 bases). With 1 base removed from V and 4 bases from J, the gap between germline ends came to 13 bases. The CDR3 spans 14 residues. Germline CDR1 is GTSNPN and CDR2 is SVGIG (reference sequence). The CDR3 coding sequence is TGTGCCTGGAGTGCGTGGGGGGTTGGAGAGACCCAGTACTTC. Its protein product is CAWSAWGVGETQYF.

This chain links TRBV28 with TRBJ1-5, with a possible D match to TRBD1 (5 bases). This CDR3 has 11 amino acids. Germline assignment: CDR1 MDHEN and CDR2 SYDVKM. V gave up 6 bases and J gave up 6 bases, with 6 bases separating them. CDR3 nucleotide sequence: TGTGCCAGCAGGGGGGGTCAGCCCCAGCATTTT. It translates to CASRGGQPQHF. Variable domain in full (rest from reference TRBV28 and TRBJ1-5): DVKVTQSSRYLVKRTGEKVFLECVQDMDHENMFWYRQDPGLGLRLIYFSYDVKMKEKGDIPEGYSVSREKKERFSLILESASTNQTSMYLCASRGGQPQHFGDGTRLSIL.

This chain connects TRBV5-4 to TRBJ1-6, with D possibly matching TRBD1 (5 bases). The length of the CDR3 is 15 residues. V was pared by 4 bases and J by 0 bases, with 8 bases between. Germline loops: CDR1 SGHNT, CDR2 YYREEE (reference sequence). The CDR3 coding sequence is TGTGCCAGCAGCGCAGGGAGCTCCTATAATTCACCCCTCCACTTT. This encodes CASSAGSSYNSPLHF.

The chain has TRBV5-1 and TRBJ2-7; D ambiguous. In germline, CDR1 is SGHRS, CDR2 YFSETQ. This CDR3 contains 15 residues. V lost 5 bases, J lost 0 bases, and 15 bases lay in between. The CDR3, as DNA: TGCGCCAGCAGACCTGACGGCTTGGTCTCCTACGAGCAGTACTTC. Translating gives CASRPDGLVSYEQYF.

This chain links TRBV10-3 with TRBJ1-1; 7 positions agree with TRBD1. Germline CDR1 is ENHRY and CDR2 is SYGVKD. V gave up 6 bases and J gave up 1 base; unmatched junction bases: 5. This CDR3 is built from 14 residues. The CDR3 nucleotides are TGTGCCATCAGGCCAGGGGGACAGAACACTGAAGCTTTCTTT. It encodes CAIRPGGQNTEAFF.

This chain links TRBV7-9 with TRBJ2-3; TRBD2 aligns across 8 bases. This CDR3 region has 18 residues. J gave up 2 bases and V 1 base, and 11 bases lay outside the gene matches. Germline-derived CDR1 and CDR2 are SEHNR and FQNEAQ (reference sequence). Written as DNA, the CDR3 is TGTGCCAGCAGCTTAGTAATCGGGATAGCGGGGACCACAGATACGCAGTATTTT. This translates into CASSLVIGIAGTTDTQYF.

V gene TRBV2 combines with J gene TRBJ1-1; D remains unclear. The CDR3 runs to 13 residues. V lost 6 bases, J lost 0 bases, and 8 bases lay in between. Germline V lookup: CDR1 SNHLY, CDR2 FYNNEI. CDR3 protein: CASSGDLNTEAFF. The CDR3 DNA follows: TGTGCCAGCAGCGGGGATTTGAACACTGAAGCTTTCTTT.

This chain uses TRBV6-2 or TRBV6-3 with TRBJ2-7; D is uncertain. V gave up 6 bases and J gave up 3 bases, with 18 bases separating them. The CDR3 is 15 amino acids. CDR1 MNHEY and CDR2 SVGEGT come from the germline V gene. The CDR3 DNA reads as TGTGCCAGCAGCCCTATATCCGACGGAAACTACGAGCAGTACTTC. Translated: CASSPISDGNYEQYF.

The gene calls are TRBV2 and TRBJ1-5; D unresolved. Germline V gives CDR1 SNHLY, CDR2 FYNNEI. Trimming pared 6 bases from V and 4 bases from J, leaving 7 bases between. This CDR3 has 12 residues. DNA for the CDR3: TGTGCCAGCAGAGCTTCTAATCAGCCCCAGCATTTT. This encodes CASRASNQPQHF.

V and J are TRBV19 and TRBJ1-5; D gene unclear. Between the trimmed V and J ends, which lost 2 bases and 3 bases, there was a span of 11 bases. Germline V gene lookup returns CDR1 LNHDA and CDR2 SQIVND (reference sequence). CDR3 length equals 15 residues. The CDR3 loop reads CASSINRNSNQPQHF. The CDR3 DNA is TGTGCCAGTAGTATAAACAGAAACTCCAATCAGCCCCAGCATTTT.